This TCR beta chain was documented in a study of blood T cell repertoires in COVID-19. Study information: From the United States, Italy and Spain came samples of acute and convalescent COVID-19.

The CDR3 covers 19 residues. Germline V CDR1 and CDR2: MNHEY, SMNVEV (reference sequence). After removal of 2 bases from V and 0 bases from J, the junction contained 16 bases not matched to a gene. TCRdb keeps only in-frame clones here, not all; method: immunoSEQ multiplex PCR. The sample has 110,000 to 150,000 clones; approximately 80% are singletons. This clone was counted between two and nine times. Enrolled through a virtual design, the participants were between roughly 18 and 100 years of age and came from under 25 US areas. V and J are TRBV27 and TRBJ2-7; 7 bases map to TRBD2. The sequence derives from a woman aged 50 to 60 who had recovered from COVID-19. Sequenced input: PBMCs or T cells enriched from blood (not recorded which). This CDR3 reads CASSLKPPGERDLSYEQYF. The CDR3 nucleotides are TGTGCCAGCAGTTTAAAACCCCCGGGGGAGCGGGACCTCTCCTACGAGCAGTACTTC.